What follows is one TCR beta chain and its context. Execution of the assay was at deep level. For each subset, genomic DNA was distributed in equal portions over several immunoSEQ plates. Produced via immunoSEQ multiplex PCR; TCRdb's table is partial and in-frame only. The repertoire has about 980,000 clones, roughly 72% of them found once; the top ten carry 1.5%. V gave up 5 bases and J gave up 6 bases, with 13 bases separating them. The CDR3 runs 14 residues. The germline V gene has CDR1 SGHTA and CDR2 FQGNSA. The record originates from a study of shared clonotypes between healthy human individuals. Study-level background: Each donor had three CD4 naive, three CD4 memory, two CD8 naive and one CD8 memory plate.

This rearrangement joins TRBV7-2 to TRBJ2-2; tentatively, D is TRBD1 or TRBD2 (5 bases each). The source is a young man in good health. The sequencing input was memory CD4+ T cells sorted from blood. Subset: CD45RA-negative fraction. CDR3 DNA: TGTGCCAGCAGCCCGGACGGGGACGCCGGGGAGCTGTTTTTT. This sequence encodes CASSPDGDAGELFF.